The T cell receptor (beta chain) under discussion was sequenced for a study of cytomegalovirus exposure and HLA in healthy donors. About the study: An earlier analysis found around 100 million unique TCR beta sequences from approximately 190 million T cells. Whole-study findings and limits: The authors judged a highly shared variant cluster likely a sequencing artifact. In a later analysis, across HLA loci, associated TCR counts were highest for DRB1, lowest for HLA-C.

Concerning this clone: Its target is not known.

This PCR relied on a set of 60 Vbeta primers and 13 Jbeta primers. The protocol was immunoSEQ multiplex PCR, while the TCRdb copy is restricted to in-frame clones and leaves out a portion. The table records over 80,000 clones, around 74% of them present only once. V gave up 2 bases and J gave up 2 bases, with 12 bases separating them. The CDR3 spans 15 residues. Germline assignment: CDR1 KGHSH and CDR2 LQKENI. The chain uses TRBV18 and TRBJ1-2; D remains ambiguous. Specimen: PBMCs. This sequence originates from a woman aged 70 to 79 in good health and CMV-seropositive. CDR3: CASSPSPTVNYGYTF. DNA of the CDR3: TGTGCCAGCTCACCATCGCCGACTGTGAACTATGGCTACACCTTC. The complete variable domain, with remaining parts taken from reference TRBV18 and TRBJ1-2, reads NAGVMQNPRHLVRRRGQEARLRCSPMKGHSHVYWYRQLPEEGLKFMVYLQKENIIDESGMPKERFSAEFPKEGPSILRIQQVVRGDSAAYFCASSPSPTVNYGYTFGSGTRLTVV.